This T cell receptor (beta chain) was observed in a study of blood T cells in healthy people across ages. V gave up 4 bases and J gave up 0 bases; unmatched junction bases: 0. This CDR3 has 13 amino acids. Germline V gives CDR1 SQVTM, CDR2 ANQGSEA. Combining a sample-barcoded 5' primer with a J-beta primer mix, a second PCR ran for 7 to 11 cycles. MiXCR was run by TCRdb on the 5' RACE reads, yielding one entry per CDR3 protein. Found here are approximately 2,000,000 distinct CDR3 sequences, about two fifths of them singletons; the top ten hold about 23%. The TCR sequence derives from a human donor in good health. This chain connects TRBV29-1 to TRBJ1-3, with 7 bases fitting TRBD1. The sample consisted of blood. The CDR3 protein is CSVGDSSGNTIYF. The DNA for the CDR3 is TGCAGCGTTGGGGACAGCTCTGGAAACACCATATATTTT.